This T cell receptor (beta chain) appears in the sequencing data of a study of molecular identifiers for immune sequencing clone quantification. Study outcomes and limitations: The study found clones above 20 RNA copies held over 99% of effector molecules and under 1% in naive cells.

Germline V gene lookup returns CDR1 MDHEN and CDR2 SYDVKM. This CDR3 region has 15 residues. J gave up 6 bases and V 7 bases, and 9 bases lay outside the gene matches. Remarks on this clonotype: Its antigen is not known.

Sorted naive CD8 T cells were those defined as CD8+CD4-CCR7+CD45RA+. Previously described methods and listed TCR primers produced bulk TCR libraries. TCRdb re-called the PCR reads through MiXCR, storing one row per CDR3 protein. The sample consists of about 640,000 distinct CDR3 sequences, around 20% of them appearing once. This clonotype was obtained from a human donor in good health. Some libraries in this study had Jurkat cell RNA spiked in. Sequenced material: naive CD8+ T cells from blood, with Jurkat cell RNA spiked in. Subset given: FACS-sorted CD8+CD4-CCR7+CD45RA+ naive T cells. V and J are TRBV28 and TRBJ2-2, with TRBD2 matching over 9 bases. For the CDR3, the DNA is TGTGCCAGCAATTCCGGACTAGCGTACCCCGGGGAGCTGTTTTTT. This translates into CASNSGLAYPGELFF.